Sequencing of this T cell receptor beta chain was carried out in a study of siplizumab effects on memory and regulatory T cells. Some clones are missing from TCRdb's copy, which holds only in-frame ones; the method was immunoSEQ multiplex PCR. The repertoire includes about 91,000 clones, roughly 96% of them detected once, and roughly 0.033% sits in the top ten. Concerning this clone: What it binds is unknown.

Broader study findings: It seemed that naive T cells were more diverse than memory cells and were major contributors to the alloresponse.

This CDR3 spans 14 amino acids. V was clipped by 3 bases and J by 4 bases; unmatched bases: 4. CDR1 SGHRS and CDR2 YFSETQ come from the germline V gene. V and J are TRBV5-1 and TRBJ1-1; 9 nucleotides align to TRBD1. This clonotype was sampled from a human donor in good health. Sequences were obtained from naive CD4+ T cells sorted from blood. CDR3 amino acids: CASSSGTGSTEAFF. The CDR3 DNA reads as TGCGCCAGCAGCTCCGGGACAGGGTCCACTGAAGCTTTCTTT.